One sample yielded the 4 T cell receptor beta chains listed below, sequenced in a study of T-cell memory formation after mild COVID-19. TCRdb used MiXCR to reprocess the 5' RACE reads, holding one entry per CDR3 protein. The sample carries hundreds of thousands of distinct CDR3 sequences, roughly 25% recorded once. The sequencing sample was made of PBMCs or a T cell subset sorted from them (not recorded which). The source is an adult woman who had mild COVID-19 (a few samples of this study predate the infection). Cell type and time point are not known.

The chain is built from TRBV15 and TRBJ2-3, with TRBD2 matching over 13 bases. Trimming at V came to 4 bases and at J to 5 bases, leaving 3 bases not matched to a gene. The CDR3 length is 15 residues. In germline, CDR1 is LNHNV, CDR2 YYDKDF (reference sequence). This CDR3 is CATSNGLAGVDTQYF. In DNA, the CDR3 is TGTGCCACCAGCAACGGACTAGCGGGAGTAGATACGCAGTATTTT.

Comments on this clonotype: This could be a read error, since a much larger clone is one nucleotide away. The chain carries TRBV7-9 and TRBJ2-3; a weak D match, TRBD2 (6 bases). Trimming took off 5 bases at V and 0 bases at J, with 12 bases between the two ends. The germline V gene encodes CDR1 SEHNR and CDR2 FQNEAQ (reference sequence). CDR3 length: 15 amino acids. The CDR3 reads CASSTTGTSTDTQYF. The CDR3 DNA reads TGTGCCAGCAGCACCACCGGGACTAGCACAGATACGCAGTATTTT. Variable domain in full (rest from reference TRBV7-9 and TRBJ2-3): DTGVSQNPRHKITKRGQNVTFRCDPISEHNRLYWYRQTLGQGPEFLTYFQNEAQLEKSRLLSDRFSAERPKGSFSTLEIQRTEQGDSAMYLCASSTTGTSTDTQYFGPGTRLTVL.

A few counts support this clonotype. The J gene is TRBJ2-5, the V gene TRBV20-1, with a tentative D call TRBD1 (6 bases). Trimming removed 7 bases from V and 6 bases from J, with 21 bases in between. Looked up from germline, CDR1 is DFQATT and CDR2 is SNEGSKA (reference sequence). CDR3 length: 14 amino acids. The CDR3 sequence: CSVGIHRERQTQYF. CDR3 in DNA: TGCAGTGTCGGAATCCACAGGGAAAGGCAGACCCAGTACTTC.

This clonotype showed up just a few times. The genes are TRBV9 and TRBJ2-3; D might be TRBD1 or TRBD2, each matching 5 bases. V dropped 4 bases and J dropped 1 base, with 10 bases sitting between them. This CDR3 comprises 14 residues. CDR1 is SGDLS and CDR2 is YYNGEE in the germline V gene. This chain's CDR3 is CASSLRDGTDTQYF. The CDR3 DNA sequence: TGTGCCAGCAGCCTTAGGGACGGCACAGATACGCAGTATTTT. Based on the CDR3 plus reference TRBV9 and TRBJ2-3, the full variable domain is DSGVTQTPKHLITATGQRVTLRCSPRSGDLSVYWYQQSLDQGLQFLIQYYNGEERAKGNILERFSAQQFPDLHSELNLSSLELGDSALYFCASSLRDGTDTQYFGPGTRLTVL.